The T cell receptor beta chain described here comes from a study of blood T cell repertoires in COVID-19. The CDR3 runs 15 residues. CDR1 MNHNY and CDR2 SVGAGI come from the germline V gene (reference sequence). V trimming: 5 bases; J trimming: 0 bases; junction bases outside the gene matches: 4. In the source study's methods: Estimation of nucleated cell counts relied on the amplification of reference gene primers. Method: immunoSEQ multiplex PCR; TCRdb's copy keeps in-frame clones and lacks some. Clonal size and the V and J genes are those of that table, whereas D and trimming came from the DNA. Seen here are about 60,000 clones, roughly 86% observed once, and the top ten hold approximately 7.7%.

V and J are TRBV6-6 and TRBJ2-3; 8 positions match TRBD1. Sequencing input: peripheral blood. The receptor's source is an elderly woman with acute or convalescent COVID-19. In DNA form, the CDR3 reads TGTGCCAGCAGTAAAAGGACAGGGAGCACAGATACGCAGTATTTT. It yields the protein CASSKRTGSTDTQYF.